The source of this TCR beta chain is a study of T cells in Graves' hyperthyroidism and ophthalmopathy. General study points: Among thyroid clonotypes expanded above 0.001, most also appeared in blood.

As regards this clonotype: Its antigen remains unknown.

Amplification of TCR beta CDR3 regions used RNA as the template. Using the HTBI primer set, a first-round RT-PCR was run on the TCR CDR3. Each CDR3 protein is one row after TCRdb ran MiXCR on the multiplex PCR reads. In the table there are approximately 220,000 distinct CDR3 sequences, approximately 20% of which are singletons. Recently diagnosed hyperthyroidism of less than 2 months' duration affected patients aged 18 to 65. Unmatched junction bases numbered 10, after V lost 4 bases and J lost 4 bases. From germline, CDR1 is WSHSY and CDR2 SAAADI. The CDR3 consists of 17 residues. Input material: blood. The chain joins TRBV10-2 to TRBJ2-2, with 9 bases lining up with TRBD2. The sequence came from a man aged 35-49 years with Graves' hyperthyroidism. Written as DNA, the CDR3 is TGCGCCAGCAGTGGGACAAGGGGAGCGGGGGGCACCGGGGAGCTGTTTTTT. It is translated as CASSGTRGAGGTGELFF.